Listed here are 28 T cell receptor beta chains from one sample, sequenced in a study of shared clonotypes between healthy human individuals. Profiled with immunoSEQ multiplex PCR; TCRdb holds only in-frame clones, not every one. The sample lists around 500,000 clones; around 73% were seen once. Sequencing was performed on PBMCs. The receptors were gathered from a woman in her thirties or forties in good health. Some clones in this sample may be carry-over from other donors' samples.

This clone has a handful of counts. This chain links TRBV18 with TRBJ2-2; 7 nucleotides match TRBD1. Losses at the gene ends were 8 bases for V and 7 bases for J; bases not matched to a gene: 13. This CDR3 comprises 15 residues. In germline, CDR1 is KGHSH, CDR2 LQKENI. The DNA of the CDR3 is TGTGCCAGCACCCTAATGACAGGGTCCGACGGGGAGCTGTTTTTT. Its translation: CASTLMTGSDGELFF.

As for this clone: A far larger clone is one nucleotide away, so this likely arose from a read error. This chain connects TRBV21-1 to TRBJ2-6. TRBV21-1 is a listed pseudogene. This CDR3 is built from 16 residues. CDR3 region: CVSSKVGISGANVLTF. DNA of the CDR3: TGTGTCAGCAGCAAAGTCGGCATCTCTGGGGCCAACGTCCTGACTTTC.

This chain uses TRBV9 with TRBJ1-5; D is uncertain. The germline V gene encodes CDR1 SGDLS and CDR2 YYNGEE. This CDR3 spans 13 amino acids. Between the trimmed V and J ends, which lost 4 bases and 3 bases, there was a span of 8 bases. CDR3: CASSSDINQPQHF. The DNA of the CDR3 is TGTGCCAGCAGCTCCGACATCAATCAGCCCCAGCATTTT.

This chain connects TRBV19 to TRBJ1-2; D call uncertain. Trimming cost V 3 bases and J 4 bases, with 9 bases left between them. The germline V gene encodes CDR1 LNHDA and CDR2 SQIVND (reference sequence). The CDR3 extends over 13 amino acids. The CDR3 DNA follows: TGTGCCAGTAGTATTGGCATACTCTATGGCTACACCTTC. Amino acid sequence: CASSIGILYGYTF.

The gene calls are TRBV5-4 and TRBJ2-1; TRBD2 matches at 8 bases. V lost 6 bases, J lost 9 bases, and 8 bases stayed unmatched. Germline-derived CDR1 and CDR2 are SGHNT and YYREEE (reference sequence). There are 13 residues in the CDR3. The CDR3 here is CASMVGRDGEQFF. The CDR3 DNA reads TGTGCCAGCATGGTCGGGAGGGATGGTGAGCAGTTCTTC.

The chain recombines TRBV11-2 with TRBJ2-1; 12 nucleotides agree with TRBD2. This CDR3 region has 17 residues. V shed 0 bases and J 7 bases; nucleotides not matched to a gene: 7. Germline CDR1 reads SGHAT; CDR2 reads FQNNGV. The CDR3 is CASSLDVGLAGSNEQFF. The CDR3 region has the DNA TGTGCCAGCAGCTTAGATGTTGGACTAGCGGGATCGAATGAGCAGTTCTTC.

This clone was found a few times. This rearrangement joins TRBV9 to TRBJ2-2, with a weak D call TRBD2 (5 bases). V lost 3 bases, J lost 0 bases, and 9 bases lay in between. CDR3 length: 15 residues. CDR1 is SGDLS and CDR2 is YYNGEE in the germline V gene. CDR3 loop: CASSDRGTNTGELFF. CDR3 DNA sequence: TGTGCCAGCAGCGATCGGGGAACGAACACCGGGGAGCTGTTTTTT.

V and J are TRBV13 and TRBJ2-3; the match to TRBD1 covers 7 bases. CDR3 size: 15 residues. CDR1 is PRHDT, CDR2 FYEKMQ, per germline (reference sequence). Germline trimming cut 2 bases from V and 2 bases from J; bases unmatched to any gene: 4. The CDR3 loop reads CASSLSRGYTDTQYF. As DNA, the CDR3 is TGTGCCAGCAGCTTAAGCAGGGGGTACACAGATACGCAGTATTTT.

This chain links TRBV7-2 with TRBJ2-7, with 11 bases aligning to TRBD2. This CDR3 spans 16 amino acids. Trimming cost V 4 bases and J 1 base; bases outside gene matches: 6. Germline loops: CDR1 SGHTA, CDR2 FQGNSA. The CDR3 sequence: CASSSMGLAASYEQYF. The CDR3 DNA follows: TGTGCCAGCAGCTCGATGGGACTAGCGGCATCCTACGAGCAGTACTTC.

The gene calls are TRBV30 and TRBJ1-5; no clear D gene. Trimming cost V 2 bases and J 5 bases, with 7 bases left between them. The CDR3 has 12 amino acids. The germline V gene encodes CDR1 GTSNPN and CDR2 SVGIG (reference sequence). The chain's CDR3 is CAWSTDYQPQHF. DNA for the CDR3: TGTGCCTGGAGTACAGATTATCAGCCCCAGCATTTT.

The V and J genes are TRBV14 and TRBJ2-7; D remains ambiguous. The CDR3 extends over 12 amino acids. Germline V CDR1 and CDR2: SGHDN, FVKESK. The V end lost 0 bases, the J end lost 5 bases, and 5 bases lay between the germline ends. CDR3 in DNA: TGTGCCAGCAGCCAAGAGGGGAACGAGCAGTACTTC. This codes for CASSQEGNEQYF.

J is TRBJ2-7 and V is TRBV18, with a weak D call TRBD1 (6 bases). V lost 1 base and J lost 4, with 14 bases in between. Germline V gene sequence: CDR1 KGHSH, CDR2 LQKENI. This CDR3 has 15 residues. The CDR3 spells CASSPRDRGSYEQYF. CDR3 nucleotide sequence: TGTGCCAGCTCACCACGTGATAGGGGGTCTTACGAGCAGTACTTC.

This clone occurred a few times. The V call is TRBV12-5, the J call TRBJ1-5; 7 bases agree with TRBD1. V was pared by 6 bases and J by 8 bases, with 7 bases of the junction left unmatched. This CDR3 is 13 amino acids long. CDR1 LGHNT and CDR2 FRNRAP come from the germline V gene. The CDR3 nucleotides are TGTGCTAGTGGCAGGGGGGACGCGGAGCCCCAGCATTTT. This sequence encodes CASGRGDAEPQHF. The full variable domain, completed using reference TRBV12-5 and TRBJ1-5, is DARVTQTPRHKVTEMGQEVTMRCQPILGHNTVFWYRQTMMQGLELLAYFRNRAPLDDSGMPKDRFSAEMPDATLATLKIQPSEPRDSAVYFCASGRGDAEPQHFGDGTRLSIL.

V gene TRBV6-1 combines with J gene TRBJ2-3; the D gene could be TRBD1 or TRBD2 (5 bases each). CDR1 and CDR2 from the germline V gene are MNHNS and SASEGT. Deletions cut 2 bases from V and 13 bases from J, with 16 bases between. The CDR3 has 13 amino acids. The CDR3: CASSELAGSGEYF. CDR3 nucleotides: TGTGCCAGCAGTGAACTTGCAGGGAGTGGCGAGTATTTT.

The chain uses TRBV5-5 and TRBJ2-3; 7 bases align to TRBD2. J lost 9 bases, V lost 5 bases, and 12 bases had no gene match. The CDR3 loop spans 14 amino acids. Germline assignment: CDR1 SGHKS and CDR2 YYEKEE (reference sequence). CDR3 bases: TGTGCCAGCAGTCAAACTAGCGCGGGATTAACGCAGTATTTT. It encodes CASSQTSAGLTQYF.

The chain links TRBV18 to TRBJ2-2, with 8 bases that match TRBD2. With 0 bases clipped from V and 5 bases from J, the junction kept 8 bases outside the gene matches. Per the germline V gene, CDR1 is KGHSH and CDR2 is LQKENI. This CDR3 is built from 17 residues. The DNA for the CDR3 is TGTGCCAGCTCACCACCGTCCAGCGGGAGTTGGACCGGGGAGCTGTTTTTT. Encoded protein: CASSPPSSGSWTGELFF.

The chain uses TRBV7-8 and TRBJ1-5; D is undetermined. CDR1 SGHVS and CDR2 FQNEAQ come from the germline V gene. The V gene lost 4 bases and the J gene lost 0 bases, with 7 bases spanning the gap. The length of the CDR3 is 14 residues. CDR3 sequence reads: CASSSSHSNQPQHF. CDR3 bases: TGTGCCAGCAGCTCCTCACATAGCAATCAGCCCCAGCATTTT.

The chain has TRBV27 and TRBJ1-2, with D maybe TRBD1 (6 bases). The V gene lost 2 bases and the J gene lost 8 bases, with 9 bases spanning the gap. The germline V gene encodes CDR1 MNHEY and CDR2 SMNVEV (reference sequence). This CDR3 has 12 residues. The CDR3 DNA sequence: TGTGCCAGCAGTTTAGAGGGACAAGGCTACACCTTC. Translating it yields CASSLEGQGYTF.

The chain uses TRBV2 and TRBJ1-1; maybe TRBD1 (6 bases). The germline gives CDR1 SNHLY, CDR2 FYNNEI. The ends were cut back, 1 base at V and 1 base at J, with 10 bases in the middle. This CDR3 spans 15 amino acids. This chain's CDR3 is CASSEGTVGNTEAFF. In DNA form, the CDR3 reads TGTGCCAGCAGTGAAGGGACAGTAGGGAACACTGAAGCTTTCTTT.

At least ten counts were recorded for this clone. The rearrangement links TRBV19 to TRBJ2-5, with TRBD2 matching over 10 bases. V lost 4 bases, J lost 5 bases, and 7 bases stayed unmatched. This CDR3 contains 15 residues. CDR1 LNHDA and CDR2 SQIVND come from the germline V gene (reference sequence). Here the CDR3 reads CASSTAGGRGETQYF. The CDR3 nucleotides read TGTGCCAGTAGTACAGCGGGAGGGCGGGGGGAGACCCAGTACTTC. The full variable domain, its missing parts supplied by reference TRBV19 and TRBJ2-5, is DGGITQSPKYLFRKEGQNVTLSCEQNLNHDAMYWYRQDPGQGLRLIYYSQIVNDFQKGDIAEGYSVSREKKESFPLTVTSAQKNPTAFYLCASSTAGGRGETQYFGPGTRLLVL.

In DNA, the CDR3 is TGTGCCAGCAGCTCATTGACAGGGAATCTTGGCTACACCTTC. This encodes CASSSLTGNLGYTF. This chain connects TRBV7-9 to TRBJ1-2; TRBD1 matches at 7 bases. The germline V gene has CDR1 SEHNR and CDR2 FQNEAQ (reference sequence). The CDR3 length is 14 residues. The J segment lost 7 bases and the V segment lost 4 bases, leaving 9 bases of the junction unmatched.

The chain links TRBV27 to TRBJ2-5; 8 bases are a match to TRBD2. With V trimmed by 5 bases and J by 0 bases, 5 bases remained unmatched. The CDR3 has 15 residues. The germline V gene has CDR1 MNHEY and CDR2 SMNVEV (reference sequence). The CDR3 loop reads CASSPLSGNQETQYF. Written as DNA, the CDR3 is TGTGCCAGCAGTCCCCTTAGCGGGAACCAAGAGACCCAGTACTTC.

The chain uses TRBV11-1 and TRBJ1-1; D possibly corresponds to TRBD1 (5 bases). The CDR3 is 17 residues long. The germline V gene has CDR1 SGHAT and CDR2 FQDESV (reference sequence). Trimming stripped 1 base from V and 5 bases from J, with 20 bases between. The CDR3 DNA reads TGTGCCAGCAGCTTAGTTTTGGGGCAGGGTCTGGAGACTGAAGCTTTCTTT. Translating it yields CASSLVLGQGLETEAFF.

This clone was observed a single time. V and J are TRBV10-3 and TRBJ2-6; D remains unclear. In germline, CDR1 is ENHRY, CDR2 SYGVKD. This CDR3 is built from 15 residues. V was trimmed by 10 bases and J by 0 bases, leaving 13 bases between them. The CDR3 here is CATMTPSSGANVLTF. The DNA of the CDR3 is TGTGCCACCATGACCCCCTCCTCTGGGGCCAACGTCCTGACTTTC.

The chain's CDR3 is CASSQDPWANYGYTF. The CDR3 DNA reads TGTGCCAGCAGCCAAGATCCGTGGGCTAACTATGGCTACACCTTC. The chain employs TRBV4-2 and TRBJ1-2, with D unresolved. The CDR3 contains 15 residues. Germline CDR1 LGHNA, CDR2 YNFKEQ. V lost 0 bases, J lost 0 bases, and 8 bases lay in between.

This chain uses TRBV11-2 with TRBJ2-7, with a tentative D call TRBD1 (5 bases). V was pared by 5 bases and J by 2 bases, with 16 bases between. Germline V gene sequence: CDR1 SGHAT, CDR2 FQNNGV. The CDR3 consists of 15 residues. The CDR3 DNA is TGTGCCAGCAGCCACAACGTTGAGACAGCCTACGAGCAGTACTTC. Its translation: CASSHNVETAYEQYF.

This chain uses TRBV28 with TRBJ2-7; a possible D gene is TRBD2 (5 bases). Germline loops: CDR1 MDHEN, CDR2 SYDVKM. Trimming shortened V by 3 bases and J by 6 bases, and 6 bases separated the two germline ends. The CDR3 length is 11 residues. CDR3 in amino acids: CASSFEGEQYF. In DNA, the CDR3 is TGTGCCAGCAGTTTTGAGGGCGAGCAGTACTTC.

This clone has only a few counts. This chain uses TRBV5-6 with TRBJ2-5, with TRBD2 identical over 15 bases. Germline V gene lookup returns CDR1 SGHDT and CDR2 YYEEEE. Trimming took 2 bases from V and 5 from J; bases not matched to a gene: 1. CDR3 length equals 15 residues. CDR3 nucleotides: TGTGCCAGCAGCTTCGGACTAGCGGGAGGGGAGACCCAGTACTTC. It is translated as CASSFGLAGGETQYF. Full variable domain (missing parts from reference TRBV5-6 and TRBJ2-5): DAGVTQSPTHLIKTRGQQVTLRCSPKSGHDTVSWYQQALGQGPQFIFQYYEEEERQRGNFPDRFSGHQFPNYSSELNVNALLLGDSALYLCASSFGLAGGETQYFGPGTRLLVL.